The 15 T cell receptor beta chains below all came from one sample that was sequenced in a study of monozygotic twins with inflammatory bowel disease. After re-calling the 5' RACE reads, TCRdb lists one entry per CDR3 protein, DNA absent. This listing includes 400,000 to 500,000 distinct CDR3 sequences. Sequenced input: blood. Every receptor here comes from a human donor with ulcerative colitis or Crohn's disease, or a healthy co-twin of an affected twin (not recorded which).

V gene TRBV24-1 combines with J gene TRBJ2-2; absent DNA, TCRdb's TRBD2 call cannot be checked. Germline V gives CDR1 KGHDR, CDR2 SFDVKD. The CDR3 has 17 residues. The CDR3 reads CATSESLAGGPTGELFF.

The rearrangement links TRBV6-5 to TRBJ1-4. This CDR3 has 15 amino acids. The germline V gene has CDR1 MNHEY and CDR2 SVGAGI. CDR3 sequence reads: CASSLNPSSNEKLFF.

The rearrangement uses TRBV7-9 and TRBJ2-3; TCRdb designates TRBD1, a call that cannot be tested without DNA. This CDR3 contains 17 residues. Germline assignment: CDR1 SEHNR and CDR2 FQNEAQ (reference sequence). CDR3 protein: CASSSPNRGAQADTQYF.

The chain uses TRBV18 and TRBJ2-5; absent DNA, TCRdb's TRBD1 call cannot be checked. Germline CDR1 reads KGHSH; CDR2 reads LQKENI. The CDR3 length is 14 residues. This CDR3 reads CASSPGTGEETQYF.

This chain uses TRBV2 with TRBJ1-1. This CDR3 comprises 12 residues. Germline CDR1 is SNHLY and CDR2 is FYNNEI. The CDR3 loop reads CASMKVNTEAFF.

This chain uses TRBV30 with TRBJ2-5; TCRdb proposes TRBD1, but this gene call is untestable without DNA. The germline V gene has CDR1 GTSNPN and CDR2 SVGIG (reference sequence). The CDR3 length is 12 residues. The CDR3 region is CAWAAGWETQYF.

The chain employs TRBV7-9 and TRBJ2-1; TCRdb picks TRBD2, but there is no DNA to check that call. Per germline, CDR1 SEHNR and CDR2 FQNEAQ (reference sequence). CDR3 length equals 14 residues. The CDR3 here is CASSASRVLGEQFF.

This chain links TRBV29-1 with TRBJ2-7; the TCRdb call, TRBD2, lacks DNA for checking. Germline CDR1 and CDR2: SQVTM and ANQGSEA. The CDR3 sequence is 15 residues long. The CDR3 protein is CSVRRGEGSGGEQYF.

Here the CDR3 reads CASSLVPAGGETQYF. This chain links TRBV7-2 with TRBJ2-5; the TRBD2 assignment by TCRdb is unverifiable without DNA. This CDR3 is built from 15 residues. The germline V gene encodes CDR1 SGHTA and CDR2 FQGNSA.

The gene calls are TRBV7-2 and TRBJ1-5. This CDR3 is built from 14 residues. The germline gives CDR1 SGHTA, CDR2 FQGNSA. CDR3 sequence reads: CASSLIGHNQPQHF.

This rearrangement joins TRBV5-6 to TRBJ2-5. Germline assignment: CDR1 SGHDT and CDR2 YYEEEE. The CDR3 has 13 amino acids. The CDR3 sequence: CASSLKGQETQYF.

CDR3 sequence reads: CASSYSPSGTYNEQFF. J is TRBJ2-1 and V is TRBV6-5; the D call from TCRdb, TRBD1, cannot be confirmed without DNA. This CDR3 spans 16 amino acids. Germline assignment: CDR1 MNHEY and CDR2 SVGAGI.

This chain links TRBV5-1 with TRBJ2-2; absent DNA, TCRdb's TRBD2 call cannot be checked. The CDR3 has 17 residues. CDR1 and CDR2 from the germline V gene are SGHRS and YFSETQ. CDR3 amino acids: CASSSARGGAYTGELFF.

The chain has TRBV5-1 and TRBJ1-3. The CDR3 runs 16 residues. Germline V gene sequence: CDR1 SGHRS, CDR2 YFSETQ. CDR3 protein: CASSLEVIYSGNNIYF.

The chain is built from TRBV25-1 and TRBJ2-6; there is no DNA to check the TCRdb D call of TRBD2. This CDR3 has 14 amino acids. The germline V gene has CDR1 MGHDK and CDR2 SYGVNS. CDR3 region: CATSRGSGANVLTF.